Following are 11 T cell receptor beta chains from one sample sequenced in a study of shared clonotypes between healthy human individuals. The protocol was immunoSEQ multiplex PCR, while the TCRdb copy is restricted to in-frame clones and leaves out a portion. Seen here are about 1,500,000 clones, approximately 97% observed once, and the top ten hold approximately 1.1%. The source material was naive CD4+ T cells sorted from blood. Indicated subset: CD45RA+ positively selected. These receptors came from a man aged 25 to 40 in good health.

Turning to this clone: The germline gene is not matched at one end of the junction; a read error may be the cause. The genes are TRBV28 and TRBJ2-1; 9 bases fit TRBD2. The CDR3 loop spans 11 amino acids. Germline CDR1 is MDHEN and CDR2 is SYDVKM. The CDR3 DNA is TGTGCCAGCAGTGGACTAGCGAAGAAGATCTTC. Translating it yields CASSGLAKKIF.

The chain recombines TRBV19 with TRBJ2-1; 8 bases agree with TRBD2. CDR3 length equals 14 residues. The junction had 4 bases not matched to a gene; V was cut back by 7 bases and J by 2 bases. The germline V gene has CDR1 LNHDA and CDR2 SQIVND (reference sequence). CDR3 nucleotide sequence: TGTGCCAGTACAACTAGCGGAACCTACAATGAGCAGTTCTTC. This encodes CASTTSGTYNEQFF.

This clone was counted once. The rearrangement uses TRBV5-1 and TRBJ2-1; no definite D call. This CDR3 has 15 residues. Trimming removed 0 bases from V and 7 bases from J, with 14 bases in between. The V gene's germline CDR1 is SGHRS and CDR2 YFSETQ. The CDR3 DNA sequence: TGCGCCAGCAGCTTGGTCGGTCCCCCGCGAAATGAGCAGTTCTTC. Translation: CASSLVGPPRNEQFF.

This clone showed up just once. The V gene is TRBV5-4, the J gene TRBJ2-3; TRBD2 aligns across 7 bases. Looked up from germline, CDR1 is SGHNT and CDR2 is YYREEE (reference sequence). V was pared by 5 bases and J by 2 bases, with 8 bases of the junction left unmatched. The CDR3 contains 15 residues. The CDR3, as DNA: TGTGCCAGCAGGACCGGGACTAATCCCACAGATACGCAGTATTTT. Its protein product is CASRTGTNPTDTQYF.

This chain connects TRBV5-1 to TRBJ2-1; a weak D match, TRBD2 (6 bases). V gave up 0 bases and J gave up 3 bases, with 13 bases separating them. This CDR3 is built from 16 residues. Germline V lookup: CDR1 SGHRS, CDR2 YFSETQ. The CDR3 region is CASSLADYKDYNEQFF. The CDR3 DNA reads TGCGCCAGCAGCTTGGCGGACTATAAAGACTACAATGAGCAGTTCTTC. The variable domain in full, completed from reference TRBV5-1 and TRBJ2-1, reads KAGVTQTPRYLIKTRGQQVTLSCSPISGHRSVSWYQQTPGQGLQFLFEYFSETQRNKGNFPGRFSGRQFSNSRSEMNVSTLELGDSALYLCASSLADYKDYNEQFFGPGTRLTVL.

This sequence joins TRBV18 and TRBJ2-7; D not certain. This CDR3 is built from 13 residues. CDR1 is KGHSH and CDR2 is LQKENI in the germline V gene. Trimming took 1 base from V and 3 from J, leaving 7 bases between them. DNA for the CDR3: TGTGCCAGCTCACCACAAACCAGCTACGAGCAGTACTTC. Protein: CASSPQTSYEQYF.

This chain's CDR3 is CASAGDRGYEKLFF. CDR3 DNA: TGTGCCAGCGCTGGGGACAGGGGGTATGAAAAACTGTTTTTT. The rearrangement links TRBV27 to TRBJ1-4; 11 bases match TRBD1. V shed 8 bases and J 6 bases; nucleotides not matched to a gene: 5. The CDR3 has 14 residues. Germline V CDR1 and CDR2: MNHEY, SMNVEV (reference sequence). The full variable domain, completed using reference TRBV27 and TRBJ1-4, is EAQVTQNPRYLITVTGKKLTVTCSQNMNHEYMSWYRQDPGLGLRQIYYSMNVEVTDKGDVPEGYKVSRKEKRNFPLILESPSPNQTSLYFCASAGDRGYEKLFFGSGTQLSVL.

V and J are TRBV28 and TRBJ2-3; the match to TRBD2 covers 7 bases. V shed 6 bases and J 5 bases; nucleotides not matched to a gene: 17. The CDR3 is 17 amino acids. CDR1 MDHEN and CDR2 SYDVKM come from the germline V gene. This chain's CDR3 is CASSPKRWAGAVDTQYF. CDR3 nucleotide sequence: TGTGCCAGCAGCCCAAAGAGGTGGGCGGGAGCAGTAGATACGCAGTATTTT.

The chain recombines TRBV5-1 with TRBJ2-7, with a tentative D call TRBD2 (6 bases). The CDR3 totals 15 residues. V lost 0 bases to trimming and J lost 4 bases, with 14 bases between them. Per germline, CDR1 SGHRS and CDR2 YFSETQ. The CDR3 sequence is CASSLGVGSGYEQYF. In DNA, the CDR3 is TGCGCCAGCAGCTTGGGGGTGGGTAGCGGTTACGAGCAGTACTTC.

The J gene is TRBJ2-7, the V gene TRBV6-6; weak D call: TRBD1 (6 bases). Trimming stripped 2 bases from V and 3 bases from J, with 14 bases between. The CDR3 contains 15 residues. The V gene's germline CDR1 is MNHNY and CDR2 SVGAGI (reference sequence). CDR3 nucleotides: TGTGCCAGCAGTTACCAGGGACATGACCGCTACGAGCAGTACTTC. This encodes CASSYQGHDRYEQYF.

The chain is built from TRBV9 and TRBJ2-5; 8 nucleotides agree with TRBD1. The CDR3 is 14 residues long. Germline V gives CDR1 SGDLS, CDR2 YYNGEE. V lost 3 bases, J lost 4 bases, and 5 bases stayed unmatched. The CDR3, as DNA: TGTGCCAGCAGCGCGACAGGGGTGTCAGAGACCCAGTACTTC. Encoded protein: CASSATGVSETQYF.